This entry lists 20 T cell receptor beta chains sequenced from one sample in a study of early T cells in non-severe SARS-CoV-2 infection (dated by TCRdb to 2020 to 2023). Library generation was performed with 5' RACE. The sample was run on a NextSeq 500. TCRdb took the public reads, trimmed them with fastp at Q25, ran MiXCR for clone calling and kept in-frame beta chains. One record per CDR3 amino acid sequence lists the most common genes and DNA. This sample comprises around 21,000 distinct CDR3 sequences, more than 4% of them detected only once. The top ten clonotypes cover about 1.5% of the sample. The sample taken for sequencing was whole blood. The source is an adult who was a healthcare worker with PCR-confirmed SARS-CoV-2 infection or an uninfected control (not recorded which).

By sample share, this clonotype is medium-sized. The chain recombines TRBV11-2 with TRBJ2-3, with D maybe TRBD2 (5 bases). The CDR3 runs to 16 residues. The germline V and J ends were trimmed by 1 base and 2 bases, with 13 bases remaining between them. The germline V gene encodes CDR1 SGHAT and CDR2 FQNNGV. The CDR3 region has the DNA TGTGCCAGCAGCTTAGGAGGGCCCCTCATCACAGATACGCAGTATTTT. Amino acid sequence: CASSLGGPLITDTQYF.

The chain couples TRBV21-1 to TRBJ2-1; no check of the table's D call, TRBD2, against the DNA was made. TRBV21-1 is an annotated pseudogene. CDR3 length: 18 residues. As DNA, the CDR3 is TGTGCCAGCACCTCCCGGCGGCGGGATACCTGCTCCTACAATGAGCAGTTCTTC. Translated: CASTSRRRDTCSYNEQFF.

This clonotype was seen more than once but under ten times. The chain is built from TRBV11-2 and TRBJ2-3, with TRBD1 identical over 8 bases. J lost 9 bases, V lost 5 bases, and 13 bases had no gene match. CDR1 SGHAT and CDR2 FQNNGV come from the germline V gene. The CDR3 extends over 15 amino acids. This chain's CDR3 is CASSLGTGGQLTQYF. The DNA for the CDR3 is TGTGCCAGCAGCCTAGGGACAGGTGGGCAGCTGACGCAGTATTTT.

This clonotype was picked up many times. This chain connects TRBV10-3 to TRBJ2-5; 8 nucleotides agree with TRBD2. The germline CDR1 and CDR2 sequences are ENHRY and SYGVKD. J lost 1 base, V lost 11 bases, and 6 bases had no gene match. The CDR3 contains 13 residues. The CDR3 here is CAVKLAAQETQYF. As DNA, the CDR3 is TGTGCCGTCAAACTAGCGGCCCAAGAGACCCAGTACTTC.

This clonotype was seen ten or more times. CDR3 in DNA: TGCGCCAGCAGCCAGATCCCGCAGGGGCTAGGTGAGCAGTACTTC. It encodes CASSQIPQGLGEQYF. The rearrangement links TRBV4-1 to TRBJ2-7; maybe TRBD1 (6 bases). The CDR3 consists of 15 residues. Germline CDR1 reads MGHRA; CDR2 reads YSYEKL. V lost 3 bases and J lost 7, with 19 bases in between.

This clonotype was detected ten times or more. J is TRBJ1-3 and V is TRBV5-4, with 7 bases fitting TRBD1. This CDR3 contains 15 residues. Germline-derived CDR1 and CDR2 are SGHNT and YYREEE (reference sequence). After removal of 2 bases from V and 2 bases from J, the junction contained 4 bases not matched to a gene. CDR3 in DNA: TGTGCCAGCAGCTTTTACGGGACAGCTGGAAACACCATATATTTT. It yields the protein CASSFYGTAGNTIYF.

There are many counts of this clonotype. This sequence joins TRBV21-1 and TRBJ2-5; the table's D call, TRBD1, has no DNA check behind it. TRBV21-1 is designated a pseudogene. This CDR3 region has 14 residues. CDR3 protein: CASSPRDLGETQYF. The CDR3 region has the DNA TGTGCCAGCAGCCCCCGGGACCTCGGGGAGACCCAGTACTTC.

This clonotype was seen ten or more times. The V and J genes are TRBV7-2 and TRBJ2-5; TRBD2 aligns across 8 bases. Germline CDR1 and CDR2: SGHTA and FQGNSA. The CDR3 consists of 16 residues. V lost 6 bases to trimming and J lost 2 bases; unmatched junction nucleotides: 11. This chain's CDR3 is CASSPGRGGLQETQYF. In DNA form, the CDR3 reads TGTGCCAGCAGTCCCGGCCGGGGGGGCCTGCAAGAGACCCAGTACTTC.

This clonotype was detected ten times or more. This chain joins TRBV18 and TRBJ1-2, with D possibly TRBD1 on 5 matching bases. Germline assignment: CDR1 KGHSH and CDR2 LQKENI. This CDR3 region has 13 residues. V lost 3 bases and J 8 bases, leaving 13 bases between the germline ends. This CDR3 is CASSPIGEWGYTF. CDR3 nucleotides: TGTGCCAGCTCACCGATAGGGGAGTGGGGCTACACCTTC.

This clonotype was counted many times. The chain combines TRBV4-1 with TRBJ2-1; TRBD1 agrees at 8 bases. Germline loops: CDR1 MGHRA, CDR2 YSYEKL. This CDR3 spans 16 amino acids. Germline trimming cut 0 bases from V and 7 bases from J; bases unmatched to any gene: 8. In nucleotides, the CDR3 is TGCGCCAGCAGCCAAGATAAGACAGGGGCCTTTAATGAGCAGTTCTTC. It codes for CASSQDKTGAFNEQFF.

This clonotype came up many times. The rearrangement links TRBV7-9 to TRBJ2-7; 11 bases map to TRBD1. V dropped 3 bases and J dropped 4; count of bases not matched to a gene: 5. Per germline, CDR1 SEHNR and CDR2 FQNEAQ (reference sequence). The length of the CDR3 is 15 residues. The CDR3 nucleotides read TGTGCCAGCAGCTTTCCGGGACAGGGGGAATACGAGCAGTACTTC. Amino acid sequence: CASSFPGQGEYEQYF.

This clonotype was counted many times. This chain links TRBV10-3 with TRBJ1-2; 7 bases are a match to TRBD1. Per the germline V gene, CDR1 is ENHRY and CDR2 is SYGVKD. Trimming at V came to 3 bases and at J to 4 bases, leaving 11 bases not matched to a gene. The CDR3 length is 16 residues. CDR3 loop: CAISDRGQAPGYGYTF. CDR3 nucleotide sequence: TGTGCCATCAGTGACCGTGGACAGGCTCCGGGCTATGGCTACACCTTC.

In its sample, this clonotype was seen a few times. The chain joins TRBV15 to TRBJ2-3; D is undetermined. The CDR3 is made up of 16 amino acids. V lost 6 bases, J lost 2 bases, and 18 bases lay in between. Germline assignment: CDR1 LNHNV and CDR2 YYDKDF (reference sequence). The CDR3 sequence: CATSKPRPGPTDTQYF. The CDR3 coding sequence is TGTGCCACCAGTAAGCCCCGGCCAGGACCCACAGATACGCAGTATTTT.

Ten or more counts support this clonotype. The rearrangement links TRBV2 to TRBJ2-2; D is possibly TRBD2 (5 bases). This CDR3 has 15 amino acids. V was pared by 10 bases and J by 5 bases, with 20 bases between. Germline V gene data show CDR1 as SNHLY and CDR2 as FYNNEI. CDR3 in DNA: TGTGCCACCCGAAACAAGTTAGCGCTTACCGGGGAGCTGTTTTTT. Protein sequence: CATRNKLALTGELFF.

By frequency in the sample, this clonotype is medium-sized. V is TRBV6-1 and J is TRBJ2-7; TRBD2 aligns across 8 bases. This CDR3 region has 15 residues. Per the germline V gene, CDR1 is MNHNS and CDR2 is SASEGT. J lost 3 bases, V lost 7 bases, and 11 bases had no gene match. The CDR3 protein is CASTLGGTRDYEQYF. As DNA, the CDR3 is TGTGCCAGCACCCTAGGAGGGACTAGAGACTACGAGCAGTACTTC.

This clonotype is medium-sized in the sample. The chain's CDR3 is CASSLAGGQSDTQYF. The DNA of the CDR3 is TGTGCCAGCAGTTTGGCGGGGGGGCAGTCAGATACGCAGTATTTT. This rearrangement joins TRBV28 to TRBJ2-3; TRBD2 matches 9 bases. This CDR3 spans 15 amino acids. Trimming at V came to 3 bases and at J to 4 bases, leaving 5 bases not matched to a gene. Germline V gives CDR1 MDHEN, CDR2 SYDVKM.

The V and J genes are TRBV28 and TRBJ2-3; a possible D gene is TRBD2 (5 bases). CDR1 and CDR2 from the germline V gene are MDHEN and SYDVKM. Trimming removed 6 bases at V and 6 bases at J, with 10 bases between. This CDR3 spans 12 amino acids. The CDR3 loop is CASSNREDTQYF. The CDR3 DNA reads TGTGCCAGCAGCAATAGGGAGGATACGCAGTATTTT.

This clonotype was seen ten or more times. This chain links TRBV7-3 with TRBJ2-3, with a tentative D call TRBD2 (6 bases). The V end lost 1 base, the J end lost 3 bases, and 20 bases lay between the germline ends. The CDR3 runs 18 residues. Germline V CDR1 and CDR2: SGHTA, FQGTGA. CDR3 nucleotide sequence: TGTGCCAGCAGCTTAAAGGGCGCCCCGGGACTTCAAACAGATACGCAGTATTTT. Translated: CASSLKGAPGLQTDTQYF.

This clonotype was counted at least ten times. CDR3 bases: TGTGCCAGCAGTTCCCCCAGGGACAGGGCTTTAAGAGGGCAGTACTTC. Translation gives CASSSPRDRALRGQYF. The chain joins TRBV6-6 to TRBJ2-7; TRBD1 agrees at 9 bases. V dropped 4 bases and J dropped 9; count of bases not matched to a gene: 16. The CDR3 is 16 residues long. In germline, CDR1 is MNHNY, CDR2 SVGAGI (reference sequence).

This clonotype came up many times. The rearrangement links TRBV20-1 to TRBJ2-5; TRBD2 might be the D (6 bases). The CDR3 length is 11 residues. V lost 5 bases, J lost 5 bases, and 9 bases lay in between. Germline lookup yields CDR1 DFQATT and CDR2 SNEGSKA (reference sequence). The CDR3 DNA reads as TGCAGTGCTGGTGGGGGGGAGACCCAGTACTTC. It is translated as CSAGGGETQYF.